This T cell receptor beta chain originates from a study of shared clonotypes between healthy human individuals. Trimming at V came to 2 bases and at J to 2 bases, leaving 3 bases not matched to a gene. Germline assignment: CDR1 SGHTA and CDR2 FQGTGA. This CDR3 spans 15 amino acids. Repertoires were generated with immunoSEQ multiplex PCR, while TCRdb's copy carries only in-frame clones and drops some. This table holds around 980,000 clones, 75% to 80% found once. With respect to this clone: What it binds is not known.

The study's findings and limits: Among donors, the sharing of clonotypes was expected to be influenced by sequencing depth. Memory subsets generally showed smaller estimated richness than naive subsets did.

The source is a man between 18 and 35 years old in good health. Some clones in this sample may be carry-over from other donors' samples. The chain is built from TRBV7-3 and TRBJ2-7, with 10 bases that match TRBD2. The sequenced sample consisted of memory CD4+ T cells from PBMCs. The subset denotes: CD45RA-negative fraction. CDR3 region: CASSLLLAGAYEQYF. The CDR3 DNA reads as TGTGCCAGCAGCTTACTCCTAGCGGGAGCCTACGAGCAGTACTTC.